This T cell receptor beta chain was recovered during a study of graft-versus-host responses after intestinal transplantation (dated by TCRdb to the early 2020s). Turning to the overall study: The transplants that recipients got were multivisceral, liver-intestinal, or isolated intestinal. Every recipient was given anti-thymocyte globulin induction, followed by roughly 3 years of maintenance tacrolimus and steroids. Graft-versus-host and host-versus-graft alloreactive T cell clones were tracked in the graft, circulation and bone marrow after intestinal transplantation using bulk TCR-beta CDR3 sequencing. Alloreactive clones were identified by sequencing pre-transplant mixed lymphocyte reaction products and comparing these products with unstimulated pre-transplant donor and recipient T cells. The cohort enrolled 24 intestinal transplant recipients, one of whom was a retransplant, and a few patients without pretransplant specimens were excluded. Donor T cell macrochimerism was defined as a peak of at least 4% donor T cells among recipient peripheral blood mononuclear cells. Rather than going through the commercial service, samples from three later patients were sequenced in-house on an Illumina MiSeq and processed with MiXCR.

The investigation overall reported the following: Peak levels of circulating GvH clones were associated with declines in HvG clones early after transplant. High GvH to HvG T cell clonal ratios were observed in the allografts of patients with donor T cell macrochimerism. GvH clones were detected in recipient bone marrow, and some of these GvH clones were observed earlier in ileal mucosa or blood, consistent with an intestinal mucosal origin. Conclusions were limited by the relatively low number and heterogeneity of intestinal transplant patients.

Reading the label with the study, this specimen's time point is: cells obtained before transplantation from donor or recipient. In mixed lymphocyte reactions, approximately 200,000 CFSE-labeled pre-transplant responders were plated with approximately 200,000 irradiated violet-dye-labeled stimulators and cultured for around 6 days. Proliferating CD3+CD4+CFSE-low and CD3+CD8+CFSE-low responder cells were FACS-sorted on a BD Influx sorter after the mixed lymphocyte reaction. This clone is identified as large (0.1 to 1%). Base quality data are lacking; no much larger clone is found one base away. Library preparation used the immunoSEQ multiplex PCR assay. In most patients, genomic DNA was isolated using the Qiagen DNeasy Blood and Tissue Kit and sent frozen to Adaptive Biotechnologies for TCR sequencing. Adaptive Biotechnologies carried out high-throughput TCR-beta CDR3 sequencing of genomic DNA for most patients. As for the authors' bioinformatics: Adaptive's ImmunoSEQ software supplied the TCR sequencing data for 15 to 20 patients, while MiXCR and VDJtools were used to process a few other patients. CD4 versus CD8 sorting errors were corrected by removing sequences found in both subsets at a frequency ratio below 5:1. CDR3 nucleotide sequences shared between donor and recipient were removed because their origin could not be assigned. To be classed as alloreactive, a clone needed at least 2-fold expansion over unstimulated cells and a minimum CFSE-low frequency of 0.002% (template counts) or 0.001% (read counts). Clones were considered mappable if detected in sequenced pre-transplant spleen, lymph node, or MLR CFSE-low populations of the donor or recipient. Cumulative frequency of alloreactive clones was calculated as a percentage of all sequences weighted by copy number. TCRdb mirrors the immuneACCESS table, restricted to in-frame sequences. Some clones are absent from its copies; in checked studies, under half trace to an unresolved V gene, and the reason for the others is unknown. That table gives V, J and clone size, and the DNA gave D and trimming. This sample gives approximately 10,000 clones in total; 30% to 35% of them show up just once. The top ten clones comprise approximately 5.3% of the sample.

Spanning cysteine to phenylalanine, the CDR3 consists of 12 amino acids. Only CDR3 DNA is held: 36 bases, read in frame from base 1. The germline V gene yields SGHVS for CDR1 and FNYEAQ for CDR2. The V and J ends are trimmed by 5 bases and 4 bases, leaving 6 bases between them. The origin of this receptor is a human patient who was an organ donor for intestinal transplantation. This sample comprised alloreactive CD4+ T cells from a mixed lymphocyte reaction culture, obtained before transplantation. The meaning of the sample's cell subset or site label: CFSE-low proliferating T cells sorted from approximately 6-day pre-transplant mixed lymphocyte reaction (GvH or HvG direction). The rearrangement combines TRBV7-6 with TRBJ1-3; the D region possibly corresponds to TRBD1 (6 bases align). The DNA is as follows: TGTGCCAGCAGCGACAGGGGAAACACCATATATTTT. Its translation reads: CASSDRGNTIYF.